A selection of T cell receptor beta chains follows, all from one sample in a study of T cells in Graves' hyperthyroidism and ophthalmopathy. TCRdb itself ran the multiplex PCR reads through MiXCR, one entry per CDR3 protein. The sample carries roughly 840,000 distinct CDR3 sequences, approximately 40% recorded once. Sequences were obtained from blood. These receptors originate from a man aged 18 to 30 with Graves' hyperthyroidism. Both conserved end residues are trimmed from each CDR3. A D gene is named only where the DNA matches it firmly. The listing skips clone size in some rows; elsewhere it reads once, few, many or a size class.

ASSSGQQAQPQH	TRBV10-3	TRBD1	TRBJ1-5	-
SVAGQGPTDTQY	TRBV29-1	TRBD1	TRBJ2-3	few
ASSLLAGNSSPLH	TRBV5-6	-	TRBJ1-6	-
SARTGPNTGQGSYEQY	TRBV20-1	TRBD1	TRBJ2-7	-
ASTRHSLSDGYT	TRBV6-1	-	TRBJ1-2	-
ASSLAPNEKLF	TRBV7-6	-	TRBJ1-4	few
ASSIGQGPQPQH	TRBV9	TRBD1	TRBJ1-5	many
ASRQAYTEAF	TRBV6-2/TRBV6-3	-	TRBJ1-1	-
ATSDRGVSNQPQH	TRBV15	TRBD1	TRBJ1-5	many
ATSSFGYTGELF	TRBV15	-	TRBJ2-2	-
ASSLNILGTGKAGYT	TRBV7-2	TRBD1	TRBJ1-2	-
ASNAGGRTTNEKLF	TRBV6-6	-	TRBJ1-4	-
ASSQALWEEQF	TRBV14	-	TRBJ2-1	-
SVEDRMNTEAF	TRBV29-1	-	TRBJ1-1	many
ASSNSGGNTEAF	TRBV12-3/TRBV12-4	-	TRBJ1-1	-
ASSFAQNTEAF	TRBV7-9	-	TRBJ1-1	many
ASSLGREGREQY	TRBV11-2	-	TRBJ2-7	-
ASSFGGGTGGEKLF	TRBV7-9	-	TRBJ1-4	-
ASSLVDQKEETQY	TRBV7-9	-	TRBJ2-5	-
AAGGSADTQY	TRBV24-1	TRBD2	TRBJ2-3	-
ASTSPDRGFYEQY	TRBV5-1	TRBD1	TRBJ2-7	-
ASSGGGPTEAF	TRBV7-9	-	TRBJ1-1	-
SALFGSGGETQY	TRBV20-1	TRBD2	TRBJ2-5	few
AISESLARGSGANVLT	TRBV10-3	-	TRBJ2-6	-
GDSSYSNQPQH	TRBV24-1	TRBD1	TRBJ1-5	many
ATSLPPQPQH	TRBV15	-	TRBJ1-5	-
ASSEPGTGILEQY	TRBV6-1	TRBD1	TRBJ2-7	few
ASSGIRRDEQY	TRBV13	-	TRBJ2-7	-
ATTGQY	TRBV10-2	-	TRBJ2-7	-
SADGQTYEQY	TRBV20-1	-	TRBJ2-7	few
ASSYQQVGEQY	TRBV6-5	-	TRBJ2-7	few
SVPPGQGVGEKLF	TRBV29-1	TRBD1	TRBJ1-4	-
ASLPKRGRNTGELF	TRBV9	-	TRBJ2-2	once
VSSLPGLRNTIY	TRBV7-9	-	TRBJ1-3	-
ATTGLAGGLSTDTQY	TRBV15	TRBD2	TRBJ2-3	once
ASSTWGLTEQY	TRBV12-3/TRBV12-4	-	TRBJ2-7	-
ASSKDRGQETQY	TRBV5-1	TRBD1	TRBJ2-5	-
AWSADTNSPLH	TRBV30	-	TRBJ1-6	-
ASSLVSEYGYT	TRBV5-1	-	TRBJ1-2	-
ASSSREGTEAF	TRBV5-1	-	TRBJ1-1	-
ASKTGGNEKLF	TRBV6-1	TRBD1	TRBJ1-4	-
SARDEGGTQY	TRBV20-1	-	TRBJ2-5	many
SVVSGVSSRTEAF	TRBV29-1	-	TRBJ1-1	many
ASSLGIGELAEQY	TRBV12-3/TRBV12-4	-	TRBJ2-7	-
ASSYAGALPETQY	TRBV10-3	-	TRBJ2-5	-
ASRKVQERVTEAF	TRBV19	-	TRBJ1-1	many
ASSSPTTGRTGELF	TRBV11-2	TRBD1	TRBJ2-2	many
SVENAAYEQY	TRBV29-1	-	TRBJ2-7	-
ASSISADQPQH	TRBV19	-	TRBJ1-5	many
SAPASSHTGELF	TRBV20-1	-	TRBJ2-2	-
SVEGEPYNEQF	TRBV29-1	-	TRBJ2-1	-
ASSSSLSYGYT	TRBV7-2	-	TRBJ1-2	few
ASRLLAGGSHEQY	TRBV9	TRBD2	TRBJ2-7	-
ASSSGTGLGTGELF	TRBV7-6	TRBD1	TRBJ2-2	-
ASSYPLGDGYT	TRBV6-2/TRBV6-3	-	TRBJ1-2	-